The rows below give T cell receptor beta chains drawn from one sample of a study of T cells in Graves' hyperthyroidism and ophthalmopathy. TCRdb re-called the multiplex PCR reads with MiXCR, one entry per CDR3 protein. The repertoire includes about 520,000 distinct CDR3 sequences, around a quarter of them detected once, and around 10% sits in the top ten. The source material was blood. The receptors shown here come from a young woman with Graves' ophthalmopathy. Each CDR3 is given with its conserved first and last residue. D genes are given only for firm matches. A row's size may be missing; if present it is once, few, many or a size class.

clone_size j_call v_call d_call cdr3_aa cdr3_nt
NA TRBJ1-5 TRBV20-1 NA CSAREGGGGNQPQHF TGCAGTGCTAGAGAGGGGGGCGGGGGCAATCAGCCCCAGCATTTT
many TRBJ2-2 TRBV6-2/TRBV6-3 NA CASSYREWSTGELFF TGTGCCAGCAGTTACCGCGAGTGGTCCACCGGGGAGCTGTTTTTT
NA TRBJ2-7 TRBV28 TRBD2 CASSLTGVAGTGEQYF TGTGCCAGCAGTTTAACCGGGGTAGCGGGAACCGGCGAGCAGTACTTC
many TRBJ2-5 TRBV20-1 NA CSAGETQYF TGCAGTGCTGGGGAGACCCAGTACTTC
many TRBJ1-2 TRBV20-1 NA CSARGTYVYGYTF TGCAGTGCTAGAGGGACTTATGTCTATGGCTACACCTTC
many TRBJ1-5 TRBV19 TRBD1 CASSLDRESNQPQHF TGTGCCAGTAGCTTAGACAGGGAAAGCAATCAGCCCCAGCATTTT
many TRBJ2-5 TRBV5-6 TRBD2 CASSSAPGLAAETQYF TGTGCCAGCAGCTCCGCTCCGGGACTAGCAGCCGAGACCCAGTACTTC
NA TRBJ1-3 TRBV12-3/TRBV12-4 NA CASRKQVSGNTIYF TGTGCCAGCAGGAAACAGGTATCTGGAAACACCATATATTTT
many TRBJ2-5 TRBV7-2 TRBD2 CASSLGETSGQETQYF TGTGCCAGCAGCTTAGGAGAGACTAGCGGCCAAGAGACCCAGTACTTC
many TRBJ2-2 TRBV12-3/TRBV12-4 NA CASSRRDQNTGELFF TGTGCCAGCAGTCGCAGGGATCAGAACACCGGGGAGCTGTTTTTT
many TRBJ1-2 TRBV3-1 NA CASSQDAGIIYGYTF TGTGCCAGCAGCCAAGATGCGGGAATCATCTATGGCTACACCTTC
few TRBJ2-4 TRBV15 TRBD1 CATSPRDRGTAKNIKYF TGTGCCACCAGCCCTCGTGACAGGGGAACGGCCAAAAACATTAAGTACTTC
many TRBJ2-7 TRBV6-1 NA CASSERPTSYEQYF TGTGCCAGCAGTGAAAGGCCTACCTCCTACGAGCAGTACTTC
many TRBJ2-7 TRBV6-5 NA CASSYSGGSLYEQYF TGTGCCAGCAGTTACTCGGGGGGTTCCCTCTACGAGCAGTACTTC
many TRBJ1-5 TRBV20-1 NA CSARKGGLGNQPQHF TGCAGTGCTCGTAAGGGGGGGCTTGGCAATCAGCCCCAGCATTTT
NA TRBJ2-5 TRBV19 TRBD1 CATSTSTGQPETQYF TGTGCCACTAGTACCTCGACAGGGCAACCAGAGACCCAGTACTTC
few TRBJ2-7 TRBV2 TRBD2 CASRWRTSYEQYF TGTGCCAGCAGATGGAGGACTAGCTACGAGCAGTACTTC
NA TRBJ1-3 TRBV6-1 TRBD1 CASSLTTGANTIYF TGTGCCAGCAGTCTCACGACAGGGGCCAACACCATATATTTT
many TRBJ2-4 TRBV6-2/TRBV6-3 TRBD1 CASGQGWPKNIQYF TGTGCCTCGGGACAGGGTTGGCCCAAAAACATTCAGTACTTC
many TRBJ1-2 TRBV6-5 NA CASSYADNYGYTF TGTGCCAGCAGTTACGCGGACAACTATGGCTACACCTTC
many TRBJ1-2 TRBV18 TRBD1 CASSPPGDSYGYTF TGTGCCAGCTCACCACCGGGGGACAGTTATGGCTACACCTTC
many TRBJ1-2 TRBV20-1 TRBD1 CSARTGEVGYTF TGCAGTGCGCGGACAGGGGAGGTCGGCTACACCTTC
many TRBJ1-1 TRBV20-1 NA CSARDSSREAFF TGCAGTGCTAGAGATTCCAGCAGGGAAGCTTTCTTT
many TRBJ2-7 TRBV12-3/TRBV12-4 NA CASSFLGPNYEQYF TGTGCCAGCAGTTTTTTGGGCCCTAACTACGAGCAGTACTTC
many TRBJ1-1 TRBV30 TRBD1 CAWSDRGMNTEAFF TGTGCCTGGAGTGACAGGGGGATGAACACTGAAGCTTTCTTT
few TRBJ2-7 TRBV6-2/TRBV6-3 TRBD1 CASRNGGQGSDEQYF TGTGCCAGCAGAAACGGGGGACAGGGGAGCGACGAGCAGTACTTC
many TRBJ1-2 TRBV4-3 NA CASSQDGGDYGYTF TGCGCCAGCAGCCAAGATGGAGGTGACTATGGCTACACCTTC
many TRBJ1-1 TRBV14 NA CASSQDLWGTETFF TGTGCCAGCAGCCAAGATCTTTGGGGGACTGAAACTTTCTTT